The clone carrying this TCR beta chain was seen only a few times. From germline, CDR1 is SGHAT and CDR2 FQDESV (reference sequence). There are 18 residues in the CDR3. V lost 6 bases, J lost 6 bases, and 18 bases stayed unmatched. TCRdb reprocessed the RT-PCR reads with MiXCR, giving one entry per CDR3 protein. This table has roughly 500,000 distinct CDR3 sequences, around 21% appearing once. The sample belongs to a study of response to subunit inactivated influenza vaccine. These records were also assigned to another study, of T cells expressing NK-cell markers. That source reports: cDNA encoding TCR beta was synthesized via 5'RACE template switching incorporating UMIs. Sorting in several experiments was restricted by an anti-gamma-delta TCR antibody to alpha-beta TCR T cells.

V gene TRBV11-1 combines with J gene TRBJ2-1; 9 bases fit TRBD1. The starting material was CD4+ T cells sorted from PBMCs, obtained roughly 12 days after vaccination. The TCR originated in a man aged 45 to 65 who received an inactivated influenza vaccine. The chain's CDR3 is CASRPRRGDRVISNEQFF. The CDR3 nucleotides read TGTGCCAGCAGACCCCGCCGTGGGGACAGGGTGATCTCCAATGAGCAGTTCTTC.